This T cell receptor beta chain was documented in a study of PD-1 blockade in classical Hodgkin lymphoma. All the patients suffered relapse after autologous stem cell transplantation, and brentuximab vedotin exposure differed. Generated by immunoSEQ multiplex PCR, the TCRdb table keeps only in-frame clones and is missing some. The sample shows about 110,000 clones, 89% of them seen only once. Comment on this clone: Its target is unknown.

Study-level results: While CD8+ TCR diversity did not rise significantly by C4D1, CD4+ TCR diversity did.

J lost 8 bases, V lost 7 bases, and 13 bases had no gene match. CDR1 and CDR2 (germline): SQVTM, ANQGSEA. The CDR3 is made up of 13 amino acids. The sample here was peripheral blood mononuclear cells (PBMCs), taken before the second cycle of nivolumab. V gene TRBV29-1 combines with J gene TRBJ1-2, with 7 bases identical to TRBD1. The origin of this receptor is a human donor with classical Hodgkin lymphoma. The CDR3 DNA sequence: TGCAGCGCCTTAACCCCAGGGGGACTAGGCTACACCTTC. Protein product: CSALTPGGLGYTF.